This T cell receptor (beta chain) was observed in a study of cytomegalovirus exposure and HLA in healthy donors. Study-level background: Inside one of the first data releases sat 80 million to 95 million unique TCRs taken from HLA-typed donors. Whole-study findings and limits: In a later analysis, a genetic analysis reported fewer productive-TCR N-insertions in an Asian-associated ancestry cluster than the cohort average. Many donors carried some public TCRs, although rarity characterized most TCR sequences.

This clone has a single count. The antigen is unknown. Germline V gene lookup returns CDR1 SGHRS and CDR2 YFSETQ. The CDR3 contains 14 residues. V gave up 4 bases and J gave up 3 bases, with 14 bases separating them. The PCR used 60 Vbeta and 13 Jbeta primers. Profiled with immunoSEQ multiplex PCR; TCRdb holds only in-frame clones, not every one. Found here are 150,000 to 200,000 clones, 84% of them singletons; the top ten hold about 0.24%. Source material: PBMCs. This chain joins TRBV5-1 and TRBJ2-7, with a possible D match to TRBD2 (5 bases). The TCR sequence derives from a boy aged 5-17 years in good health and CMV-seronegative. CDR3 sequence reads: CASSPRGPDYEQYF. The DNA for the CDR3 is TGCGCCAGCAGCCCGAGAGGGCCCGACTACGAGCAGTACTTC.